This T cell receptor (beta chain) was recovered during a study of cytotoxic CD8 clonotypes in ibrutinib-treated CLL. The V and J ends lost 5 bases and 0 bases, in that order; junction bases with no gene match: 5. The CDR3 totals 16 residues. Germline loops: CDR1 SGHNT, CDR2 YENEEA. Sequencing used immunoSEQ multiplex PCR; TCRdb keeps in-frame clones, though not all of them. The sample records a few hundred thousand clones, under 80% being singletons. The clonotype originates from a human donor with chronic lymphocytic leukemia. Here the sequenced sample was PBMCs, taken after 24 months of ibrutinib treatment. The chain couples TRBV11-3 to TRBJ2-1; TRBD2 aligns across 9 bases. The CDR3 region has the DNA TGTGCCAGCAGCGGATTAGCGGGAGACTCCTACAATGAGCAGTTCTTC. Its translation is CASSGLAGDSYNEQFF.